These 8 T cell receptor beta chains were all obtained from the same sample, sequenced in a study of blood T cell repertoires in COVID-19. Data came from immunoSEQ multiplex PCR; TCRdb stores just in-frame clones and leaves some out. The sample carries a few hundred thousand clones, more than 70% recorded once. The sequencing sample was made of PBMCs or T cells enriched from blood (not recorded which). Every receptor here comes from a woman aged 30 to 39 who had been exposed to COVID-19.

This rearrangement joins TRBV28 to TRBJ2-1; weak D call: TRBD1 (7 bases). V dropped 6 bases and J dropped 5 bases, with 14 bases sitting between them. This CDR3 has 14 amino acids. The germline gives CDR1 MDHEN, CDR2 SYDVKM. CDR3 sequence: CASREGQPNNEQFF. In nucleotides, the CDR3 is TGTGCCAGCAGGGAGGGACAGCCCAACAATGAGCAGTTCTTC.

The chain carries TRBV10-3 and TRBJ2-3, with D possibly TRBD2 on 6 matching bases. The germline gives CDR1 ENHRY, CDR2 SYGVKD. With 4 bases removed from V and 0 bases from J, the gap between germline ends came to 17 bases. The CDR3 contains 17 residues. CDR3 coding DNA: TGTGCCATCAGTGTGGCTAGCGCCTCCACTAGCACAGATACGCAGTATTTT. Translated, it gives CAISVASASTSTDTQYF.

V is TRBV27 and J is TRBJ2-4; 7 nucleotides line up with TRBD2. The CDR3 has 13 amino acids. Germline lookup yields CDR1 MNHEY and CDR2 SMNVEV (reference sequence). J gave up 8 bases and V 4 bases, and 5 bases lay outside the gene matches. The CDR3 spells CASSWAGADIQYF. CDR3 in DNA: TGTGCCAGCAGTTGGGCGGGAGCGGACATTCAGTACTTC.

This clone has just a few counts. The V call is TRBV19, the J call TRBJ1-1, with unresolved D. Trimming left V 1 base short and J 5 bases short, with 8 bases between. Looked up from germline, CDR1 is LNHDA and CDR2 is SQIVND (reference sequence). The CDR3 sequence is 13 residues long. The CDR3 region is CASSIGVRTEAFF. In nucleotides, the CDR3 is TGTGCCAGTAGTATAGGGGTGCGGACTGAAGCTTTCTTT.

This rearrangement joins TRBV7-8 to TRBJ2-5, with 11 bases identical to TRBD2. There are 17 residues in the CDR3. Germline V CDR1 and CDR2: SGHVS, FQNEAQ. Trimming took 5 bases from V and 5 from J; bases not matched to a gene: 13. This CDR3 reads CASSRGTSGGPEETQYF. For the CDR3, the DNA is TGTGCCAGCAGCCGAGGGACTAGCGGAGGCCCCGAGGAGACCCAGTACTTC. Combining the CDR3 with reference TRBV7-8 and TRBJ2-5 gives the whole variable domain GAGVSQSPRYKVAKRGQDVALRCDPISGHVSLFWYQQALGQGPEFLTYFQNEAQLDKSGLPSDRFFAERPEGSVSTLKIQRTQQEDSAVYLCASSRGTSGGPEETQYFGPGTRLLVL.

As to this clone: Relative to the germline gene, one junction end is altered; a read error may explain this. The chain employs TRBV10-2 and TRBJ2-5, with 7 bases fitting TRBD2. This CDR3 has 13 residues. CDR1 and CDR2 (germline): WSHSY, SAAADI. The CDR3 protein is CASSEGRAGALDF. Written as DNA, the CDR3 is TGCGCCAGCAGTGAGGGTAGGGCGGGAGCCCTGGACTTC.

The CDR3 loop reads CASRKPGTGNGQPQHF. For the CDR3, the DNA is TGTGCCAGCAGGAAACCCGGGACAGGGAACGGTCAGCCCCAGCATTTT. The genes are TRBV28 and TRBJ1-5; 9 bases map to TRBD1. Trimming took 6 bases from V and 6 from J; bases not matched to a gene: 12. CDR3 length: 16 amino acids. Germline lookup yields CDR1 MDHEN and CDR2 SYDVKM.

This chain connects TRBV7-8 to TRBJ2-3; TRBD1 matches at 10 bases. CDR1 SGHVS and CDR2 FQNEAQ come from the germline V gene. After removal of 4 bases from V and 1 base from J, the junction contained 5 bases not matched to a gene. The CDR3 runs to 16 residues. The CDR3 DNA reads TGTGCCAGCAGCTCCGGGACAGGGGTGCGCACAGATACGCAGTATTTT. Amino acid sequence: CASSSGTGVRTDTQYF.